A single sample gave rise to the 29 T cell receptor beta chains below, sequenced in a study of T cell responses to AZD1222 COVID-19 vaccine. Assay: immunoSEQ multiplex PCR; the TCRdb copy retains only in-frame clones and omits some. The sample contains 150,000 to 200,000 clones, around 89% of which appear only once. The sequenced sample was peripheral blood, obtained 28 days after the second AZD1222 dose. These receptors were taken from an adult who received the AZD1222 COVID-19 vaccine.

The chain recombines TRBV9 with TRBJ2-7, with D hard to call. V gave up 0 bases and J gave up 0 bases, with 25 bases separating them. The CDR3 runs to 20 residues. CDR1 is SGDLS and CDR2 is YYNGEE in the germline V gene. CDR3 amino acids: CASSVGFPLPTSIGSYEQYF. The CDR3 region has the DNA TGTGCCAGCAGCGTAGGATTCCCGCTACCGACCTCGATTGGCTCCTACGAGCAGTACTTC.

The genes are TRBV28 and TRBJ2-2; a possible D gene is TRBD2 (5 bases). Trimming took 6 bases from V and 7 from J, leaving 21 bases between them. The CDR3 sequence is 16 residues long. The germline CDR1 and CDR2 sequences are MDHEN and SYDVKM. CDR3 amino acids: CASSPGPRAGVGELFF. DNA for the CDR3: TGTGCCAGCAGCCCCGGACCAAGGGCGGGTGTCGGGGAGCTGTTTTTT.

The rearrangement uses TRBV27 and TRBJ1-4, with TRBD1 matching 7 bases. The ends lost 0 bases at V and 10 bases at J; junction bases unmatched: 8. The germline CDR1 and CDR2 sequences are MNHEY and SMNVEV (reference sequence). There are 15 residues in the CDR3. CDR3 loop: CASSLSGTVIGKLFF. CDR3 in DNA: TGTGCCAGCAGTTTATCGGGGACAGTCATAGGAAAACTGTTTTTT.

The chain employs TRBV7-8 and TRBJ2-7; 8 nucleotides line up with TRBD2. V lost 6 bases and J lost 1; bases outside the gene matches: 8. There are 15 residues in the CDR3. The germline gives CDR1 SGHVS, CDR2 FQNEAQ. The CDR3 region has the DNA TGTGCCAGCAGGGCGGGGGGACACGTGTCCTACGAGCAGTACTTC. Its translation: CASRAGGHVSYEQYF.

The chain employs TRBV6-6 and TRBJ2-1; either TRBD1 or TRBD2 may supply D (5 bases each). The V and J ends lost 4 bases and 8 bases respectively, with 18 bases between them. CDR3 length: 15 residues. Germline CDR1 and CDR2: MNHNY and SVGAGI (reference sequence). CDR3 nucleotide sequence: TGTGCCAGCAGTTCCGGGACCCGAACGAGCGATGAGCAGTTCTTC. Its translation is CASSSGTRTSDEQFF.

This sequence joins TRBV28 and TRBJ2-1; no firm D call. The CDR3 is made up of 13 amino acids. Germline loops: CDR1 MDHEN, CDR2 SYDVKM. The V gene lost 5 bases and the J gene lost 10 bases, with 15 bases spanning the gap. CDR3 nucleotide sequence: TGTGCCAGCAGTCCATCCCCCCTGAGAGAGCAGTTCTTC. As protein: CASSPSPLREQFF.

This sequence joins TRBV3-1 (or the pseudogene TRBV3-2) and TRBJ1-2; D remains ambiguous. V was clipped by 0 bases and J by 1 base, with 3 bases between them. Germline loops: CDR1 LGHDT, CDR2 YNNKEL (reference sequence). The CDR3 covers 13 residues. The CDR3 loop reads CASSQESNYGYTF. The CDR3 DNA sequence: TGTGCCAGCAGCCAAGAGAGTAACTATGGCTACACCTTC.

The J gene is TRBJ1-1, the V gene TRBV6-5; D gene unclear. Germline V lookup: CDR1 MNHEY, CDR2 SVGAGI. The CDR3 is made up of 13 amino acids. Trimming took 7 bases from V and 3 from J, leaving 12 bases between them. The CDR3: CASNKPEDTEAFF. CDR3 bases: TGTGCCAGCAATAAACCGGAGGACACTGAAGCTTTCTTT.

The genes are TRBV25-1 and TRBJ1-4; D remains ambiguous. The CDR3 extends over 15 amino acids. Germline V CDR1 and CDR2: MGHDK, SYGVNS. V lost 5 bases, J lost 8 bases, and 18 bases lay in between. In DNA, the CDR3 is TGTGCCAGCAGTAAACGACCCGGGGAGGGCGAAAAACTGTTTTTT. Its translation: CASSKRPGEGEKLFF.

This clone appeared a single time. The chain links TRBV6-5 to TRBJ2-1, with D perhaps TRBD1 or TRBD2 (5 bases each). The V end was cut by 0 bases, the J end by 8 bases, with 11 bases between. This CDR3 spans 14 amino acids. CDR1 and CDR2 from the germline V gene are MNHEY and SVGAGI. Here the CDR3 reads CASSYSSRGDEQFF. In DNA form, the CDR3 reads TGTGCCAGCAGTTACTCGAGTAGGGGAGATGAGCAGTTCTTC.

The gene calls are TRBV10-2 and TRBJ1-3; the match to TRBD1 covers 7 bases. The ends lost 8 bases at V and 3 bases at J; junction bases unmatched: 7. The CDR3 has 14 amino acids. The V gene's germline CDR1 is WSHSY and CDR2 SAAADI. The CDR3 bases are TGCGCCAGCGGTCGGGGGACAGATGGAAACACCATATATTTT. The encoded protein is CASGRGTDGNTIYF.

CDR3 sequence: CASSQGLYQPQHF. In nucleotides, the CDR3 is TGTGCCAGCAGCCAAGGGTTGTATCAGCCCCAGCATTTT. The V gene is TRBV14, the J gene TRBJ1-5; D is ambiguous. Germline V lookup: CDR1 SGHDN, CDR2 FVKESK. CDR3 length: 13 residues. Deletions cut 1 base from V and 5 bases from J, with 6 bases between. The full variable domain, its missing parts supplied by reference TRBV14 and TRBJ1-5, is EAGVTQFPSHSVIEKGQTVTLRCDPISGHDNLYWYRRVMGKEIKFLLHFVKESKQDESGMPNNRFLAERTGGTYSTLKVQPAELEDSGVYFCASSQGLYQPQHFGDGTRLSIL.

This rearrangement joins TRBV12-3 or TRBV12-4 to TRBJ1-2; unclear D gene. The V gene lost 5 bases and the J gene lost 3 bases, with 7 bases spanning the gap. This CDR3 has 12 residues. As DNA, the CDR3 is TGTGCCAGCAGTGGAGGCCACTATGGCTACACCTTC. Translating it yields CASSGGHYGYTF.

This chain joins TRBV19 and TRBJ2-1; 9 bases line up with TRBD2. J lost 3 bases, V lost 5 bases, and 8 bases had no gene match. The CDR3 has 16 amino acids. Germline assignment: CDR1 LNHDA and CDR2 SQIVND (reference sequence). The CDR3 reads CASSVLGTSRYNEQFF. The DNA for the CDR3 is TGTGCCAGTAGTGTCCTCGGGACTAGCCGCTACAATGAGCAGTTCTTC.

The chain links TRBV19 to TRBJ2-1; possibly TRBD2 for D (5 bases). The V end lost 8 bases, the J end lost 5 bases, and 13 bases lay between the germline ends. The CDR3 has 13 amino acids. The V gene's germline CDR1 is LNHDA and CDR2 SQIVND (reference sequence). The CDR3 loop is CASGGDLDNEQFF. DNA of the CDR3: TGTGCCAGTGGAGGAGACCTCGACAATGAGCAGTTCTTC.

The J gene is TRBJ1-5, the V gene TRBV27, with unresolved D. Germline assignment: CDR1 MNHEY and CDR2 SMNVEV (reference sequence). The V end lost 3 bases, the J end lost 5 bases, and 8 bases lay between the germline ends. This CDR3 spans 13 amino acids. CDR3 region: CASSLSKDQPQHF. The CDR3, as DNA: TGTGCCAGCAGTTTGTCCAAGGATCAGCCCCAGCATTTT.

This rearrangement joins TRBV5-4 to TRBJ2-4; 12 nucleotides line up with TRBD1. The V gene's germline CDR1 is SGHNT and CDR2 YYREEE (reference sequence). The CDR3 has 16 amino acids. V shed 5 bases and J 5 bases; nucleotides not matched to a gene: 8. CDR3 sequence reads: CASSAGTGGGENIQYF. In nucleotides, the CDR3 is TGTGCCAGCAGTGCCGGGACAGGGGGCGGGGAAAACATTCAGTACTTC.

The CDR3 is CASSLQGGAGELFF. The CDR3 coding sequence is TGTGCCAGCAGCCTCCAAGGGGGAGCCGGGGAGCTGTTTTTT. V gene TRBV3-1 (or the pseudogene TRBV3-2) combines with J gene TRBJ2-2, with a tentative D call TRBD1 (6 bases). The CDR3 totals 14 residues. The V and J ends lost 4 bases and 6 bases respectively, with 12 bases between them. From germline, CDR1 is LGHDT and CDR2 YNNKEL (reference sequence).

The chain employs TRBV11-1 and TRBJ2-7; the match to TRBD2 covers 9 bases. CDR1 is SGHAT and CDR2 is FQDESV in the germline V gene (reference sequence). The CDR3 loop spans 15 amino acids. Losses at the gene ends were 5 bases for V and 3 bases for J; bases not matched to a gene: 8. The CDR3: CASSHTSGLGYEQYF. The CDR3 DNA follows: TGTGCCAGCAGCCACACTAGCGGGTTGGGCTACGAGCAGTACTTC.

The chain has TRBV27 and TRBJ2-1, with D maybe TRBD2 (6 bases). The CDR3 is made up of 15 amino acids. Trimming left V 5 bases short and J 10 bases short, with 21 bases between. Germline V CDR1 and CDR2: MNHEY, SMNVEV (reference sequence). CDR3 nucleotides: TGTGCCAGCAGTCCGGGACTGGGGTCGGGCCGCGAGCAGTTCTTC. It specifies CASSPGLGSGREQFF.

The V gene is TRBV5-6, the J gene TRBJ2-2; possible D gene TRBD1, 5 bases. V was cut by 2 bases and J by 2 bases, with 10 bases left in between. The CDR3 has 15 amino acids. CDR1 and CDR2 (germline): SGHDT, YYEEEE. This CDR3 reads CASSFRVVNTGELFF. The CDR3 DNA reads as TGTGCCAGCAGCTTCAGGGTTGTAAACACCGGGGAGCTGTTTTTT.

This chain joins TRBV7-9 and TRBJ2-7; D possibly matches TRBD1 or TRBD2 (7 bases each). With 5 bases removed from V and 2 bases from J, the gap between germline ends came to 16 bases. Germline V gene lookup returns CDR1 SEHNR and CDR2 FQNEAQ (reference sequence). CDR3 length: 15 residues. The CDR3 coding sequence is TGTGCCAGCAGCACTCAGGGGGAGGGGGCCTACGAGCAGTACTTC. This sequence encodes CASSTQGEGAYEQYF.

The chain is built from TRBV24-1 and TRBJ2-5; TRBD2 might be the D (6 bases). The CDR3 contains 11 residues. Trimming took 9 bases from V and 5 from J, leaving 9 bases between them. CDR1 and CDR2 from the germline V gene are KGHDR and SFDVKD. The DNA for the CDR3 is TGTGCCACCGGGGGGAGGGAGACCCAGTACTTC. Its translation: CATGGRETQYF.

V usage is TRBV7-9 and J usage is TRBJ2-7; 8 bases fit TRBD1. CDR3 length equals 14 residues. Unmatched junction bases numbered 9, after V lost 4 bases and J lost 7 bases. The germline gives CDR1 SEHNR, CDR2 FQNEAQ (reference sequence). The CDR3, as DNA: TGTGCCAGCAGCTCCCGGGACAGGCCGGTGGAGCAGTACTTC. Its translation: CASSSRDRPVEQYF.

The V call is TRBV4-1, the J call TRBJ1-5; D ambiguous. CDR3 length equals 15 residues. Germline V gives CDR1 MGHRA, CDR2 YSYEKL. Trimming removed 0 bases at V and 3 bases at J, with 9 bases between. The CDR3 here is CASSQDRVANQPQHF. DNA for the CDR3: TGCGCCAGCAGCCAAGATAGGGTCGCCAATCAGCCCCAGCATTTT.

The J gene is TRBJ2-6, the V gene TRBV3-1 (or the pseudogene TRBV3-2); D gene ambiguous. The CDR3 contains 12 residues. Germline values: CDR1 LGHDT, CDR2 YNNKEL (reference sequence). Between the trimmed V and J ends, which lost 9 bases and 4 bases, there was a span of 7 bases. CDR3 amino acids: CARPVGANVLTF. In DNA, the CDR3 is TGTGCCAGGCCTGTCGGGGCCAACGTCCTGACTTTC.

This rearrangement joins TRBV6-2 or TRBV6-3 to TRBJ2-7, with unresolved D. Per the germline V gene, CDR1 is MNHEY and CDR2 is SVGEGT. The CDR3 contains 12 residues. V gave up 2 bases and J gave up 3 bases, with 5 bases separating them. CDR3 residues: CASSYPIYEQYF. CDR3 DNA sequence: TGTGCCAGCAGTTACCCTATCTACGAGCAGTACTTC.

CDR3 bases: TGTGCCAGCAGCCAGGGGTACAATGAGCAGTTCTTC. Translated, it gives CASSQGYNEQFF. The rearrangement uses TRBV12-3 or TRBV12-4 and TRBJ2-1; tentative D call: TRBD1 (6 bases). This CDR3 comprises 12 residues. The V gene lost 6 bases and the J gene lost 4 bases, with 7 bases spanning the gap.

V usage is TRBV21-1 and J usage is TRBJ2-3; TRBD2 is the table's D call, not checked against the DNA. TRBV21-1 is recorded as a pseudogene. The CDR3 has 14 residues. The CDR3 DNA reads as TGTGCCAGCGCGGGAGGGGGTTGGACAGATACGCAGTATTTT. Protein sequence: CASAGGGWTDTQYF.